This TCR beta chain was sequenced during a study of T cells in tuberculosis (dated by TCRdb to about 2018). Background for the entire study: To characterize T cells specific for the mycobacterial lipid antigen glucose monomycolate (GMM), the study used CD1B tetramers together with high-throughput TCR immunosequencing. PBMC from active tuberculosis patients were archived either before standard anti-tuberculosis treatment began or within 7 days of the start of that treatment. A South African clinical cohort compared IGRA-negative adolescents, IGRA-positive adolescents with latent tuberculosis and adults with active tuberculosis, under 13 per group.

Concerning this clone: Its antigen is still unknown. No base qualities exist here, and no much larger clone lies one base off it.

The time point label of this sample denotes: new active TB diagnosis, blood taken before or within 7 days of starting treatment. The active tuberculosis patients were newly diagnosed, HIV-seronegative South African adults aged 18 years or older. Confirmation of active tuberculosis came from positive sputum smear microscopy and/or a positive M. tuberculosis culture. Unsorted cryopreserved PBMC were immunosequenced, covering on average approximately 96,000 T cells per clinical donor. The paper's findings and limits, for the study overall: Clinical samples were chosen by availability of cryopreserved specimens, and active tuberculosis cases were adults while controls were adolescents. A classifier using the diverse GMM-specific repertoire reached 87% accuracy (AUROC around 0.9), compared with more than 55% accuracy using GEM motif frequencies. Compared with IGRA-negative controls, TCR-alpha repertoires from active tuberculosis had smaller mean NN-distances to GMM-specific TCRs, which suggests that these TCRs underwent clonal expansion. Shorter CDR3-alpha lengths in active tuberculosis patients partly drove the smaller NN-distances, and the TCR-beta difference was not statistically significant.

The CDR3 starts with the cysteine, ends with the phenylalanine, and has 14 residues. Only the CDR3 DNA stays, 42 bases, in frame from base 1. Via the germline V gene, CDR1 is MNHEY and CDR2 SVGAGI. A distance of 8 bases separates the germline ends of V and J, which lose 4 bases and 0 bases respectively. The immunoSEQ multiplex PCR assay was used to generate TCR libraries, with TCR-beta and/or TCR-alpha/delta assays applied to each sample. The amplified TCR libraries were sequenced on the Illumina high-throughput platform. Regarding the original processing steps: Clustering and dimensionality reduction relied on pairwise TCRdist distances among GMM-specific receptors from T cells that were either sorted ex vivo or expanded in vitro. Each clinical repertoire received a mean NN-distance score, defined as the average TCRdist to the nearest 10% of tetramer-positive reference sequences. To compute GEM TCR motif frequency, the fraction of unique TCRs matching known GEM sequences by V/J usage and CDR3 length was calculated. Linear discriminant analysis with leave-one-out cross-validation, implemented in scikit-learn, was used to classify active tuberculosis. Drawn from immuneACCESS, this table holds only the in-frame rearrangements with V and J called that TCRdb kept. Clones are partly lost; checked studies trace under half to an unresolved V gene and leave the rest unexplained. V and J calls and clone size are those listed in that table; D and trimming were worked out from the DNA. The table for this sample lists roughly 34,000 clones; 80% to 95% of them were counted only once. The ten biggest clones cover about an eighth of the sample.

The chain is assembled from TRBV6-5 and TRBJ2-3, with an unclear D gene assignment. The sample in question was PBMCs, obtained at tuberculosis diagnosis. This receptor was taken from an adult with tuberculosis. The CDR3 reads as follows: CASSSSTSTDTQYF. The sequenced DNA: TGTGCCAGCAGTTCGAGTACTAGCACAGATACGCAGTATTTT.